The 26 T cell receptor beta chains presented below share a single source sample, sequenced in a study of control samples from healthy donors and cancer patients. Only in-frame clones appear in the TCRdb table, and some are missing; sequencing was by immunoSEQ multiplex PCR. The sample consists of 150,000 or so clones, just under 95% of them appearing once. The specimen was PBMCs. The receptors derive from a man aged 55 to 70 with colorectal cancer.

V and J are TRBV10-2 and TRBJ2-7, with 8 nucleotides matching TRBD1. Trimming at V came to 8 bases and at J to 5 bases, leaving 17 bases not matched to a gene. Germline CDR1 WSHSY, CDR2 SAAADI. CDR3 length: 16 residues. Here the CDR3 reads CASCQGADRGTDEQYF. The DNA of the CDR3 is TGCGCCAGCTGTCAAGGGGCCGACAGGGGCACCGACGAGCAGTACTTC.

This clone occurred once. The rearrangement uses TRBV19 and TRBJ1-3; D remains unclear. The V end lost 3 bases, the J end lost 0 bases, and 6 bases lay between the germline ends. The CDR3 runs to 14 residues. Per the germline V gene, CDR1 is LNHDA and CDR2 is SQIVND (reference sequence). The CDR3 loop reads CASSIISSGNTIYF. CDR3 coding DNA: TGTGCCAGTAGTATCATCAGCTCTGGAAACACCATATATTTT.

The chain joins TRBV6-6 to TRBJ1-2, with TRBD1 matching 7 bases. Germline-derived CDR1 and CDR2 are MNHNY and SVGAGI (reference sequence). This CDR3 contains 14 residues. J lost 7 bases, V lost 5 bases, and 10 bases had no gene match. The CDR3 region is CASSPRQGGTGYTF. The CDR3 DNA is TGTGCCAGCAGTCCCCGACAGGGAGGGACTGGCTACACCTTC.

This sequence joins TRBV4-1 and TRBJ1-6; tentative D call: TRBD1 (6 bases). V was cut by 0 bases and J by 8 bases, with 14 bases left in between. Per the germline V gene, CDR1 is MGHRA and CDR2 is YSYEKL. The CDR3 contains 16 residues. The CDR3 region has the DNA TGCGCCAGCAGCCAAGATAAAACAGGGAGAGATTCACCCCTCCACTTT. Translating it yields CASSQDKTGRDSPLHF.

This clone was seen a handful of times. The chain has TRBV7-9 and TRBJ1-2; 9 nucleotides align to TRBD1. Per the germline V gene, CDR1 is SEHNR and CDR2 is FQNEAQ (reference sequence). Trimming at V came to 6 bases and at J to 2 bases, leaving 7 bases not matched to a gene. The CDR3 contains 15 residues. The CDR3 reads CASRPKQGANYGYTF. CDR3 nucleotide sequence: TGTGCCAGCAGACCAAAACAGGGGGCGAACTATGGCTACACCTTC.

A single count supports this clone. The gene calls are TRBV7-2 and TRBJ1-1; possibly TRBD1 for D (6 bases). V lost 3 bases and J 5 bases, leaving 16 bases between the germline ends. Germline V gives CDR1 SGHTA, CDR2 FQGNSA. The CDR3 contains 15 residues. Here the CDR3 reads CASSLPLQGRTEAFF. CDR3 coding DNA: TGTGCCAGCAGCTTGCCATTACAGGGTAGGACTGAAGCTTTCTTT.

The chain combines TRBV29-1 with TRBJ1-1; no firm D call. Germline assignment: CDR1 SQVTM and CDR2 ANQGSEA. The CDR3 is 12 residues long. The V and J ends lost 6 bases and 2 bases respectively, with 10 bases between them. The CDR3 here is CSVRGSNTEAFF. The CDR3 DNA reads TGCAGCGTCCGCGGATCAAACACTGAAGCTTTCTTT.

This rearrangement joins TRBV6-1 to TRBJ1-2; D is possibly TRBD1 (6 bases). The CDR3 covers 14 residues. Germline V lookup: CDR1 MNHNS, CDR2 SASEGT. V shed 1 base and J shed 7 bases, with 13 bases lying between them. The CDR3 DNA sequence: TGTGCCAGCAGTGAAGGTCGGGGGGCAAGTGGCTACACCTTC. Encoded protein: CASSEGRGASGYTF.

CDR3 coding DNA: TGTGCCAGCAGCTTGAGACAGGGCCGCTCTCTCCCACACAATGAGCAGTTCTTC. Translated, it gives CASSLRQGRSLPHNEQFF. This rearrangement joins TRBV5-5 to TRBJ2-1, with 7 bases identical to TRBD1. Germline CDR1 is SGHKS and CDR2 is YYEKEE (reference sequence). With V trimmed by 1 base and J by 5 bases, 15 bases remained unmatched. There are 18 residues in the CDR3.

V gene TRBV7-2 combines with J gene TRBJ1-3, with TRBD1 matching 10 bases. V was pared by 5 bases and J by 5 bases, with 9 bases of the junction left unmatched. CDR1 SGHTA and CDR2 FQGNSA come from the germline V gene. CDR3 length: 16 residues. This CDR3 reads CASSATGTGDRNTIYF. CDR3 sequence (DNA): TGTGCCAGCAGCGCAACCGGGACAGGGGACAGAAACACCATATATTTT.

The V gene is TRBV6-5, the J gene TRBJ1-4; D call uncertain. V lost 2 bases and J 5 bases, leaving 12 bases between the germline ends. The CDR3 covers 15 residues. Germline assignment: CDR1 MNHEY and CDR2 SVGAGI. The CDR3 DNA sequence: TGTGCCAGCAGTTACGGCGGTGGTCCCAATGAAAAACTGTTTTTT. This encodes CASSYGGGPNEKLFF.

The chain employs TRBV12-3 or TRBV12-4 and TRBJ2-5; D assignment may be TRBD1 or TRBD2 (5 bases each). The ends were cut back, 3 bases at V and 5 bases at J, with 10 bases in the middle. The CDR3 totals 13 residues. As DNA, the CDR3 is TGTGCCAGCAGTTTCGGGGCCGCCGAGACCCAGTACTTC. Amino acid sequence: CASSFGAAETQYF.

The gene calls are TRBV6-5 and TRBJ1-1; 8 nucleotides match TRBD1. This CDR3 is 15 amino acids long. The V segment lost 2 bases and the J segment 0 bases; nucleotides outside the gene matches: 2. Germline CDR1 MNHEY, CDR2 SVGAGI. The CDR3 reads CASSYQGAMNTEAFF. CDR3 DNA: TGTGCCAGCAGTTACCAGGGGGCCATGAACACTGAAGCTTTCTTT.

The chain links TRBV6-2 or TRBV6-3 to TRBJ1-1; a weak D match, TRBD1 (6 bases). V was pared by 1 base and J by 5 bases, with 11 bases between. The CDR3 length is 14 residues. CDR1 is MNHEY and CDR2 is SVGEGT in the germline V gene. The CDR3 loop reads CASSYYRVGTEAFF. CDR3 nucleotide sequence: TGTGCCAGCAGTTACTACAGGGTCGGTACTGAAGCTTTCTTT.

The chain couples TRBV5-4 to TRBJ2-5; TRBD1 is a possible D gene (6 bases). Germline CDR1 is SGHNT and CDR2 is YYREEE (reference sequence). This CDR3 spans 13 amino acids. Trimming removed 2 bases from V and 2 bases from J, with 7 bases in between. CDR3 amino acids: CASSFQGQETQYF. In DNA, the CDR3 is TGTGCCAGCAGCTTCCAGGGGCAAGAGACCCAGTACTTC. Variable domain in full (rest from reference TRBV5-4 and TRBJ2-5): ETGVTQSPTHLIKTRGQQVTLRCSSQSGHNTVSWYQQALGQGPQFIFQYYREEENGRGNFPPRFSGLQFPNYSSELNVNALELDDSALYLCASSFQGQETQYFGPGTRLLVL.

The rearrangement joins TRBV9 to TRBJ2-2; 7 bases agree with TRBD1. With 2 bases clipped from V and 0 bases from J, the junction kept 7 bases outside the gene matches. CDR3 size: 17 residues. The germline V gene has CDR1 SGDLS and CDR2 YYNGEE. CDR3 DNA: TGTGCCAGCAGCGTGGTACCCGGGACAGCGAACACCGGGGAGCTGTTTTTT. This gives the protein CASSVVPGTANTGELFF.

The chain links TRBV19 to TRBJ2-2, with 7 bases fitting TRBD2. Germline CDR1 and CDR2: LNHDA and SQIVND (reference sequence). V lost 10 bases, J lost 5 bases, and 10 bases stayed unmatched. The CDR3 runs 14 residues. The CDR3 nucleotides read TGTGCCACCCAAGGGAGGGTCCGTACCGGGGAGCTGTTTTTT. It is translated as CATQGRVRTGELFF.

The rearrangement uses TRBV19 and TRBJ1-2; 8 positions agree with TRBD1. CDR1 and CDR2 from the germline V gene are LNHDA and SQIVND (reference sequence). After removal of 8 bases from V and 2 bases from J, the junction contained 4 bases not matched to a gene. The CDR3 is made up of 13 amino acids. CDR3 sequence reads: CASWDRFNYGYTF. In nucleotides, the CDR3 is TGTGCCAGTTGGGACAGGTTCAACTATGGCTACACCTTC.

The rearrangement links TRBV30 to TRBJ2-7; D gene uncertain. The V gene lost 1 base and the J gene lost 1 base, with 14 bases spanning the gap. The CDR3 sequence is 15 residues long. Germline V lookup: CDR1 GTSNPN, CDR2 SVGIG (reference sequence). The CDR3 region has the DNA TGTGCCTGGAGTGGGCAGGCACTGCCTTCCTACGAGCAGTACTTC. This sequence encodes CAWSGQALPSYEQYF.

This clone occurred a few times. The chain has TRBV2 and TRBJ2-7; D is possibly TRBD1 (6 bases). The CDR3 has 14 amino acids. CDR1 and CDR2 from the germline V gene are SNHLY and FYNNEI. V lost 9 bases and J 1 base, leaving 16 bases between the germline ends. CDR3 amino acids: CASLSGVESYEQYF. The DNA for the CDR3 is TGTGCCAGTCTCTCAGGGGTTGAGTCCTACGAGCAGTACTTC.

The chain couples TRBV3-1 (or the pseudogene TRBV3-2) to TRBJ2-7; D assignment may be TRBD1 or TRBD2 (5 bases each). The CDR3 has 13 amino acids. Germline lookup yields CDR1 LGHDT and CDR2 YNNKEL (reference sequence). V was clipped by 11 bases and J by 3 bases, with 17 bases between them. CDR3 region: CAAARGGFYEQYF. The CDR3 DNA reads TGTGCCGCCGCTCGGGGCGGCTTCTACGAGCAGTACTTC.

The chain recombines TRBV6-5 with TRBJ1-4; possible D gene TRBD1, 6 bases. This CDR3 has 14 amino acids. The germline V and J ends were trimmed by 5 bases and 10 bases, with 17 bases remaining between them. Germline CDR1 reads MNHEY; CDR2 reads SVGAGI. CDR3 DNA sequence: TGTGCCAGCAGTCCCCGGGACGGAGGGGGAAAACTGTTTTTT. Its translation: CASSPRDGGGKLFF.

This rearrangement joins TRBV6-1 to TRBJ2-7; TRBD1 matches 7 bases. This CDR3 is 15 amino acids long. V shed 2 bases, J shed 2 bases, and the junction held 6 bases outside the gene matches. Germline V lookup: CDR1 MNHNS, CDR2 SASEGT. As DNA, the CDR3 is TGTGCCAGCAGTGAACCAGGACAGGTCCCCTACGAGCAGTACTTC. It is translated as CASSEPGQVPYEQYF.

This rearrangement joins TRBV9 to TRBJ2-5, with D uncertain. From germline, CDR1 is SGDLS and CDR2 YYNGEE. The CDR3 has 14 residues. Trimming stripped 0 bases from V and 5 bases from J, with 11 bases between. The CDR3 nucleotides read TGTGCCAGCAGCGTAGACGCCTCCGGGGAGACCCAGTACTTC. Translation: CASSVDASGETQYF.

The chain has TRBV25-1 and TRBJ1-1, with D perhaps TRBD1 (6 bases). CDR1 MGHDK and CDR2 SYGVNS come from the germline V gene. The CDR3 is made up of 13 amino acids. The V end lost 1 base, the J end lost 8 bases, and 11 bases lay between the germline ends. The CDR3 is CASSELKRGEAFF. The CDR3, as DNA: TGTGCCAGCAGTGAATTAAAGAGGGGGGAAGCTTTCTTT.

The gene calls are TRBV24-1 and TRBJ2-5; D might be TRBD2 (5 bases). CDR3 length: 14 residues. CDR1 KGHDR and CDR2 SFDVKD come from the germline V gene. Trimming stripped 6 bases from V and 4 bases from J, with 14 bases between. The CDR3 loop is CATSSGTGVETQYF. Written as DNA, the CDR3 is TGTGCCACCAGTTCTGGAACCGGGGTAGAGACCCAGTACTTC.